This TCR beta chain emerged from a study of regulatory T cells in long-lasting Graves disease (dated by TCRdb to 2020 to 2022). Context from the whole study: Patients with newly diagnosed Graves' disease had been on antithyroid drugs for under 3 months. The study took place in China and was registered as a clinical trial. A total of roughly 35 samples underwent TCR sequencing: about 13 from persistent and around 20 from newly diagnosed Graves' disease patients. This study used TCR sequencing and RNA sequencing of peripheral blood to compare persistent Graves' disease patients against newly diagnosed Graves' disease patients. What the research found in general, with its limitations: Lower TCR Shannon entropy and fewer highly expanded clones were observed in persistent Graves' disease patients than in newly diagnosed patients, which suggested clonal expansion. The authors noted that the small sample size was a limitation that may lower accuracy. Because the primary lesion, thyroid tissue, could not be accessed, the study looked at peripheral blood alone. TRBV28, TRBJ1-2 and TRBJ2-5 were preferentially used in persistent disease, while TRBV20-1 and TRBJ2-1 were favored in newly diagnosed disease. More public clonotypes were shared among persistent patients (under 3,000) than among newly diagnosed patients (roughly 1,000). Sequencing and analysis were limited to the TCR beta chain.

Trimming leaves V shorter by 5 bases and J shorter by 8 bases, with the junction holding 6 bases beyond the gene matches. The cysteine opens and the phenylalanine closes a CDR3 of 12 amino acids. Just CDR3 DNA is preserved here, 36 bases in frame from base 1. Via the germline V gene (reference sequence), CDR1 is DFQATT and CDR2 SNEGSKA. What this sample's time point label stands for: newly diagnosed GD, antithyroid drugs for less than 3 months. RNA was extracted from PBMCs in TRIzol for both TCR sequencing and RNA sequencing. Graves' disease was diagnosed according to American Thyroid Association guidelines. Patients for the study were recruited at an endocrinology department in Xi'an, China. Each patient gave approximately 9 milliliters of peripheral blood, collected in an EDTA anticoagulant tube. PBMCs were isolated by Ficoll Paque Plus density gradient separation without further T cell sorting. An Agilent 2100 Bioanalyzer and agarose gel were used to check RNA quality, while a NanoDrop 2000 measured RNA concentration.

Preparation of the library involved multiplex PCR. Instrument on record: Illumina HiSeq 4000. CDR3 regions were amplified by Arm-PCR with iRepertoire HTBI primers to construct TCR beta libraries. PCR products were gel purified before sequencing. The authors' pipeline ran thus. Across samples, about 64 TRBV and 13 to 15 TRBJ segments were identified and used for gene usage analysis of CDR3 amino acid clonotypes. COPE and FqMerger were used to merge the filtered high-quality paired reads into contigs. Contigs were aligned with BLAST to IMGT TRBV, TRBD and TRBJ reference genes, and CDR3 was defined per IMGT. Highly expanded clones were defined as clonotypes with a frequency above 0.1%. Shannon entropy was used to measure repertoire diversity, and the Gini coefficient was used to measure V-J evenness. Public clonotypes were defined as clonotypes shared by more than one individual. The public reads were reanalyzed by TCRdb: fastp trimming at Q25, MiXCR alignment, in-frame beta chains only. A single entry per CDR3 protein holds the most common genes and DNA from its merged rows. TCRdb's processing, not the study's, gives the V and J calls here. A total of about 220,000 distinct CDR3 sequences appear in this sample, 15% to 20% of them only once. Clones ranked in the top ten supply about an eighth of the sample.

This clonotype has at least ten counts. Its antigen is not yet known. Base-call qualities are not available, and no considerably larger clone is one nucleotide away. The same sample was also studied in work on T cells in Graves' hyperthyroidism and ophthalmopathy. The second source states: Stable Graves' hyperthyroidism was defined as the absence of progression to ophthalmopathy over 18 months of follow-up. Hyperthyroidism patients were newly diagnosed, had a disease duration of under 2 months, and were aged 18 to 65 years. Patients with uncontrolled infections, other autoimmune diseases, pregnancy or lactation were excluded. Diagnoses were established on the basis of clinical symptoms, serum thyroxine and TRAb, thyroid ultrasound, and orbital computed tomography. The first round of RT-PCR for the TCR CDR3 was performed with the HTBI primer set and the Qiagen OneStep RT-PCR kit. Most expanded thyroid clonotypes (frequency above 0.001) were also detected in blood, a finding suggesting that blood repertoires may reflect thyroid immune responses. In cross-validation, a model built on a 13 V-J signature told ophthalmopathy apart from stable hyperthyroidism with just under 90% sensitivity and roughly 81% specificity, and in testing the same model reached 80%/75%. In validation, the model predicted progression to ophthalmopathy a median of roughly 6.2 months before onset, with roughly 71% sensitivity and roughly 73% specificity. To identify TCR V-J signatures that set the groups apart, the researchers used a discovery cohort of roughly 100 patients, made up of roughly 45 with Graves' ophthalmopathy and 57 with stable Graves' hyperthyroidism. An independent validation cohort of fewer than 20 hyperthyroidism patients and some 15 patients who later progressed to ophthalmopathy tested prospective prediction of ophthalmopathy. The 75 to 100 discovery patients were randomly split 7:3 into training and test sets. In addition, the study compared T-cell repertoires in thyroid tissue and in blood from roughly six Graves' hyperthyroidism patients. Once sampling was done, hyperthyroidism patients were given methimazole at a starting dose of 30 mg daily, whereas ophthalmopathy patients were given high-dose intravenous methylprednisolone. The libraries were constructed in a second round of multiplex PCR and then size-selected and purified. Paired-end sequencing of the libraries was performed with 100 bp reads on an Illumina HiSeq2000. SOAPnuke was used to process the raw data, with reads discarded if the reads contained adapters or uncalled bases, had a mean Phred below 15, or lacked an exact constant-primer or identifier match. High-quality paired reads were merged with COPE v1.2.5, and unique nucleotide sequences were defined as clonotypes. MiTCR v1.1 was used to align clonotypes to the IMGT TRBV, TRBD and TRBJ reference segments. Only V-J combinations with frequency above 0.0001, covering 99% to 99.2% of repertoires, were analysed. A TCS score was defined as the ratio of F50 (clonal expansion) to E x V (chaos), with BLOSUM62-based TCRdist applied between CDR3 peptides within each V-J. Welch's t-statistics and random forest reduced fewer than 550 V-J features to fewer than 15, which were used in a naive Bayes classifier (R e1071). No statistical method was used to set the sample size in advance, and investigators knew the group allocation. According to the paper, TCR Vbeta CDR3 sequencing was carried out on 135 peripheral blood samples, which came from about 45 ophthalmopathy, around 75 hyperthyroidism and roughly 17 progressor patients.

The source is a woman aged 30 to 39 with Graves disease. Donor details come from another sample of the same person, matched by shared clones. Here the chain combines TRBV20-1 and TRBJ1-1, and 9 junction bases match TRBD1. This sample comprised peripheral blood mononuclear cells (PBMCs), obtained at new diagnosis, from a patient treated with antithyroid drugs. The DNA sequence is given as TGCAGTGCTGCCGGGACAGGGACGGAAGCTTTCTTT. This yields the protein CSAAGTGTEAFF.